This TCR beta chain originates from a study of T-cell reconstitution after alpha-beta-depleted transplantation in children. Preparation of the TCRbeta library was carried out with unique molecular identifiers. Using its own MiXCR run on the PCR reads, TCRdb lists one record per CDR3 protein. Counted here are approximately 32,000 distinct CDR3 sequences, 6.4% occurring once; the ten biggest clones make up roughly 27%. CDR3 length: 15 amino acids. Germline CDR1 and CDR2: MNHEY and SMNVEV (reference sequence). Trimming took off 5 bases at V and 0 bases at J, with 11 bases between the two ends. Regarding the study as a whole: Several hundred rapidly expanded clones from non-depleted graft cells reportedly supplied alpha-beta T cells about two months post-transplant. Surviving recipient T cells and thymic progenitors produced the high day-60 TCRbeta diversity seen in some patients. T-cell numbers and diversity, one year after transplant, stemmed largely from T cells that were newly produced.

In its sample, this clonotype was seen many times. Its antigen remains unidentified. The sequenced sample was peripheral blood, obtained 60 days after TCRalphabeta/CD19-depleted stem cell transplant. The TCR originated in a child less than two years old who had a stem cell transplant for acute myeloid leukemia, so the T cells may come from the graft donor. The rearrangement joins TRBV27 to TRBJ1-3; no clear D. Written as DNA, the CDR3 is TGTGCCAGCAGTCCCGGACGGAGCTCTGGAAACACCATATATTTT. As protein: CASSPGRSSGNTIYF.